This TCR beta chain was found in a study of CD8+ T cells in alopecia areata. General study findings and limits: In scalp samples, resident alphabeta T cells of normal skin are also sequenced. Compared with mice, patients displayed less clear TCR sharing, possibly for HLA-related reasons. Elevated clonality characterized lesional scalp relative to normal scalp, particularly in alopecia totalis/universalis.

Extracted RNA was reverse transcribed, and the resulting cDNA served as sequencing template. The repertoire was sequenced with immunoSEQ multiplex PCR; TCRdb's copy has only in-frame clones and lacks some. The sample has 110,000 to 150,000 clones; around 62% are singletons. Regarding this clone: The antigen is not known.

Researchers picked out CD4+ and CD8+ T cells from PBMCs by sorting. Germline lookup yields CDR1 SGDLS and CDR2 YYNGEE. There are 14 residues in the CDR3. V lost 0 bases to trimming and J lost 5 bases, with 11 bases between them. The sequenced material came from CD8+ T cells sorted from blood. The clonotype was recovered from a human donor in good health. The genes are TRBV9 and TRBJ1-2, with D maybe TRBD1 (6 bases). The CDR3 here is CASSVGGTSYGYTF. The CDR3 nucleotides read TGTGCCAGCAGCGTAGGGGGGACATCGTATGGCTACACCTTC.